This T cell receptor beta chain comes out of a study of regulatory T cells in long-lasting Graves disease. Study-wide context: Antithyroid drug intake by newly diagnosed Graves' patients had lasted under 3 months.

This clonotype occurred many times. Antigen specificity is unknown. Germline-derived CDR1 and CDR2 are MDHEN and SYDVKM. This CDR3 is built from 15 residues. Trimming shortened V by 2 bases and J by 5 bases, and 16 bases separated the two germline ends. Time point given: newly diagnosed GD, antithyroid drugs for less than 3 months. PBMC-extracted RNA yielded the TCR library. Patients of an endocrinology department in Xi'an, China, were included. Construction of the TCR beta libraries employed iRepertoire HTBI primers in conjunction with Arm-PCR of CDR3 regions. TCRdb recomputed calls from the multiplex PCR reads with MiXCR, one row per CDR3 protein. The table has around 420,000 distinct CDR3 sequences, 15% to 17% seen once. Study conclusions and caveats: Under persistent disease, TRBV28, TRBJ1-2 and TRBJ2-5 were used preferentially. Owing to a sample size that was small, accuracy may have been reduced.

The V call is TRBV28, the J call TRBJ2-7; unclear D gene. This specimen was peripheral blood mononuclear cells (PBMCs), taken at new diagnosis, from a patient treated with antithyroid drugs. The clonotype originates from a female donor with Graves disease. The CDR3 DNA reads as TGTGCCAGCAGTTTAGGCGCCGGGCAAAGGGACGAGCAGTACTTC. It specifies CASSLGAGQRDEQYF.